Listed below are T cell receptor beta chains from one sample, sequenced in a study of cytotoxic CD8 clonotypes in ibrutinib-treated CLL. Produced via immunoSEQ multiplex PCR; TCRdb's table is partial and in-frame only. Among about 160,000 clones listed, roughly 90% were seen once. The source was PBMCs, collected at disease progression, from a patient treated with ibrutinib. These receptors originate from a human donor with chronic lymphocytic leukemia. CDR3s include the opening cysteine and the closing phenylalanine or tryptophan. Fields, in order: J gene, D gene, V gene, clone size, CDR3 protein, CDR3 DNA. D genes are given only for firm matches. Only part of the rows carry a size: once, few, many, or a class if the clone is expanded.

j_gene: TRBJ2-7; d_gene: TRBD2; v_gene: TRBV6-1; abundance: few; CDR3aa: CASSEASGGVWEQYF; CDR3nt: TGTGCCAGCAGTGAAGCTTCCGGGGGGGTCTGGGAGCAGTACTTC
j_gene: TRBJ1-1; d_gene: TRBD1; v_gene: TRBV27; abundance: NA; CDR3aa: CASRIQGANTEAFF; CDR3nt: TGTGCCAGCAGAATACAGGGGGCGAACACTGAAGCTTTCTTT
j_gene: TRBJ2-3; d_gene: NA; v_gene: TRBV30; abundance: NA; CDR3aa: CAWSVQDTQYF; CDR3nt: TGTGCCTGGAGTGTACAAGATACGCAGTATTTT
j_gene: TRBJ1-5; d_gene: TRBD1; v_gene: TRBV19; abundance: NA; CDR3aa: CASRQTGGIQPQHF; CDR3nt: TGTGCCAGTAGACAGACAGGGGGTATTCAGCCCCAGCATTTT
j_gene: TRBJ2-5; d_gene: NA; v_gene: TRBV7-2; abundance: NA; CDR3aa: CASSLNRAGSETQYF; CDR3nt: TGTGCCAGCAGCTTAAATCGCGCGGGCAGTGAGACCCAGTACTTC
j_gene: TRBJ2-7; d_gene: TRBD1; v_gene: TRBV6-1; abundance: NA; CDR3aa: CASTLGQGSSYEQYF; CDR3nt: TGTGCCAGCACCCTAGGACAGGGGAGCTCCTACGAGCAGTACTTC
j_gene: TRBJ2-3; d_gene: TRBD2; v_gene: TRBV28; abundance: NA; CDR3aa: CASSLRTSGSTTDTQYF; CDR3nt: TGTGCCAGCAGTTTAAGGACTAGCGGGAGCACCACAGATACGCAGTATTTT
j_gene: TRBJ2-7; d_gene: TRBD1; v_gene: TRBV5-5; abundance: NA; CDR3aa: CASSHGTGGEQYF; CDR3nt: TGTGCCAGCAGCCACGGGACAGGGGGCGAGCAGTACTTC
j_gene: TRBJ2-7; d_gene: NA; v_gene: TRBV7-6; abundance: NA; CDR3aa: CASSRGGGDSYEQYF; CDR3nt: TGTGCCAGCAGCCGCGGAGGGGGTGACTCCTACGAGCAGTACTTC
j_gene: TRBJ1-2; d_gene: NA; v_gene: TRBV7-9; abundance: NA; CDR3aa: CASSLMGSGVGYGYTF; CDR3nt: TGTGCCAGCAGCTTAATGGGTAGCGGAGTTGGCTATGGCTACACCTTC
j_gene: TRBJ2-3; d_gene: TRBD2; v_gene: TRBV11-2; abundance: NA; CDR3aa: CASSLSFRTSGIADTQYF; CDR3nt: TGTGCCAGCAGCTTGAGCTTCCGAACTAGCGGGATTGCAGATACGCAGTATTTT
j_gene: TRBJ1-2; d_gene: NA; v_gene: TRBV28; abundance: NA; CDR3aa: CASKRGNYGYTF; CDR3nt: TGTGCCAGCAAGAGAGGAAACTATGGCTACACCTTC
j_gene: TRBJ1-2; d_gene: NA; v_gene: TRBV6-5; abundance: NA; CDR3aa: CASSYSGNYGYTF; CDR3nt: TGTGCCAGCAGTTACTCGGGAAACTATGGCTACACCTTC
j_gene: TRBJ2-1; d_gene: NA; v_gene: TRBV27; abundance: NA; CDR3aa: CASSITRGEIGDPYNEQFF; CDR3nt: TGTGCCAGCAGTATAACTAGGGGAGAGATAGGGGACCCCTACAATGAGCAGTTCTTC
j_gene: TRBJ1-2; d_gene: NA; v_gene: TRBV18; abundance: NA; CDR3aa: CASSPGGGLYGYTF; CDR3nt: TGTGCCAGCTCACCTGGAGGAGGGCTCTATGGCTACACCTTC
j_gene: TRBJ2-4; d_gene: NA; v_gene: TRBV7-9; abundance: NA; CDR3aa: CASSLTTGSAKNIQYF; CDR3nt: TGTGCCAGCAGCTTAACCACCGGGAGTGCCAAAAACATTCAGTACTTC